This TCR beta chain was captured by sequencing in a study of blood T cell repertoires in COVID-19. In the study's own analysis: For nucleated cells, counts were estimated from reference gene primer amplification. Sequenced by immunoSEQ multiplex PCR; TCRdb stores in-frame clones only, minus some. D and trimming come from the DNA, and the V and J calls and clone size come from that table. The data hold roughly 190,000 clones, with around 80% observed a single time. Trimming removed 8 bases at V and 10 bases at J, with 9 bases between. CDR3 length: 9 amino acids. Germline assignment: CDR1 DFQATT and CDR2 SNEGSKA (reference sequence).

Input material: peripheral blood. This clonotype was obtained from a man aged 25 to 40 with active or convalescent COVID-19. This chain connects TRBV20-1 to TRBJ2-1; TRBD2 might be the D (5 bases). This chain's CDR3 is CSSEREQFF. The DNA of the CDR3 is TGCAGTTCCGAGCGGGAGCAGTTCTTC.